These 17 T cell receptor beta chains came from one sample sequenced in a study of shared clonotypes between healthy human individuals. Clones were read by immunoSEQ multiplex PCR, and TCRdb kept only the in-frame ones, dropping some. The table lists over 950,000 clones, roughly 80% of them singletons. The specimen was memory CD4+ T cells from PBMCs. Specified subset: CD45RA-negative fraction. Receptors were obtained from a man aged 18 to 29 in good health. Some clones in this sample may be carry-over from other donors' samples.

This chain connects TRBV11-2 to TRBJ1-2, with D perhaps TRBD1 (5 bases). The CDR3 spans 15 residues. Per germline, CDR1 SGHAT and CDR2 FQNNGV. The V and J ends lost 4 bases and 5 bases respectively, with 17 bases between them. Written as DNA, the CDR3 is TGTGCCAGCAGCTCCACCGGGACGGTAAAATATGGCTACACCTTC. Translating it yields CASSSTGTVKYGYTF.

CDR3 in DNA: TGTGCCAGCAGTTCCCTCACACTACAGGGGGCAAGGCAGCCCCAGCATTTT. It translates to CASSSLTLQGARQPQHF. This chain joins TRBV28 and TRBJ1-5, with 9 positions matching TRBD1. V lost 4 bases and J lost 7; bases outside the gene matches: 14. The CDR3 length is 17 residues. The germline V gene encodes CDR1 MDHEN and CDR2 SYDVKM. Using reference TRBV28 and TRBJ1-5 for the parts outside the CDR3, the full variable domain is DVKVTQSSRYLVKRTGEKVFLECVQDMDHENMFWYRQDPGLGLRLIYFSYDVKMKEKGDIPEGYSVSREKKERFSLILESASTNQTSMYLCASSSLTLQGARQPQHFGDGTRLSIL.

The chain carries TRBV28 and TRBJ2-7; D possibly corresponds to TRBD1 (6 bases). Germline V gene lookup returns CDR1 MDHEN and CDR2 SYDVKM. The CDR3 sequence is 14 residues long. V lost 3 bases and J 7 bases, leaving 16 bases between the germline ends. The chain's CDR3 is CASSLTGKLREQYF. DNA of the CDR3: TGTGCCAGCAGTTTGACAGGTAAACTCAGGGAGCAGTACTTC. Drawing the rest from reference TRBV28 and TRBJ2-7, the complete variable domain is DVKVTQSSRYLVKRTGEKVFLECVQDMDHENMFWYRQDPGLGLRLIYFSYDVKMKEKGDIPEGYSVSREKKERFSLILESASTNQTSMYLCASSLTGKLREQYFGPGTRLTVT.

The genes are TRBV5-4 and TRBJ1-1; TRBD1 is a possible D gene (5 bases). Between the trimmed V and J ends, which lost 5 bases and 3 bases, there was a span of 23 bases. The V gene's germline CDR1 is SGHNT and CDR2 YYREEE (reference sequence). The CDR3 sequence is 17 residues long. CDR3 bases: TGTGCCAGCAGACACCGGGCCCCCACTAGGGGTGACACTGAAGCTTTCTTT. Its protein is CASRHRAPTRGDTEAFF.

This chain uses TRBV9 with TRBJ2-3; D is perhaps TRBD2 (6 bases). The germline V and J ends were trimmed by 6 bases and 4 bases, with 18 bases remaining between them. This CDR3 is built from 15 residues. In germline, CDR1 is SGDLS, CDR2 YYNGEE. CDR3 protein: CASTSAGRVPDTQYF. As DNA, the CDR3 is TGTGCCAGCACGTCCGCGGGAAGGGTCCCAGATACGCAGTATTTT.

This clone was observed once. The gene calls are TRBV7-2 and TRBJ2-4; D gene uncertain. This CDR3 comprises 15 residues. CDR1 SGHTA and CDR2 FQGNSA come from the germline V gene. V was shortened by 5 bases and J by 4 bases, with 15 bases between the two germline ends. The CDR3 DNA sequence: TGTGCCAGCAGCCCAGACACTAACCGAAAAAACATTCAGTACTTC. This encodes CASSPDTNRKNIQYF.

The chain carries TRBV6-1 and TRBJ1-5, with TRBD1 matching 7 bases. The J segment lost 9 bases and the V segment lost 1 base, leaving 3 bases of the junction unmatched. This CDR3 is 13 amino acids long. Germline loops: CDR1 MNHNS, CDR2 SASEGT. The CDR3 here is CASSEEGAMPQHF. The CDR3 nucleotides read TGTGCCAGCAGTGAAGAGGGGGCAATGCCCCAGCATTTT.

The chain recombines TRBV5-1 with TRBJ2-5; 11 positions agree with TRBD1. The germline gives CDR1 SGHRS, CDR2 YFSETQ. The V segment lost 3 bases and the J segment 4 bases; nucleotides outside the gene matches: 8. The CDR3 consists of 16 residues. CDR3 sequence (DNA): TGCGCCAGCAGCTCCAGGACAGGGGGCGCGGTAGAGACCCAGTACTTC. This codes for CASSSRTGGAVETQYF.

CDR3 coding DNA: TGTGCCAGCAGCCTTGGGGCCCCGGGGTACAATGAGCAGTTCTTC. It specifies CASSLGAPGYNEQFF. The chain links TRBV27 to TRBJ2-1, with D possibly called TRBD1 or TRBD2 (5 bases each). V was clipped by 6 bases and J by 4 bases, with 16 bases between them. The germline V gene encodes CDR1 MNHEY and CDR2 SMNVEV (reference sequence). CDR3 length equals 15 residues.

The V and J genes are TRBV6-4 and TRBJ1-5; tentative D call: TRBD1 (6 bases). The CDR3 consists of 15 residues. V lost 9 bases, J lost 0 bases, and 15 bases lay in between. Germline V lookup: CDR1 MRHNA, CDR2 SNTAGT. The CDR3 region has the DNA TGTGCCAGTCTGACAGGTCGGTTTAGCAATCAGCCCCAGCATTTT. It yields the protein CASLTGRFSNQPQHF.

This chain joins TRBV2 and TRBJ1-3; 8 bases match TRBD1. Germline CDR1 and CDR2: SNHLY and FYNNEI. CDR3 length: 15 amino acids. J lost 1 base, V lost 2 bases, and 1 base had no gene match. In nucleotides, the CDR3 is TGTGCCAGCAGTGAATACAGGGGGTCTGGAAACACCATATATTTT. Translating it yields CASSEYRGSGNTIYF.

V usage is TRBV5-6 and J usage is TRBJ2-7; D might be TRBD1 (7 bases). Looked up from germline, CDR1 is SGHDT and CDR2 is YYEEEE. The CDR3 is 15 amino acids. V was clipped by 4 bases and J by 3 bases, with 17 bases between them. The CDR3 sequence is CASSRGWDSRYEQYF. The CDR3 DNA reads as TGTGCCAGCAGCCGGGGGTGGGACAGCCGCTACGAGCAGTACTTC.

Only one count was recorded for this clone. V and J are TRBV28 and TRBJ1-4; possibly TRBD1 for D (5 bases). The length of the CDR3 is 13 residues. The V gene's germline CDR1 is MDHEN and CDR2 SYDVKM. V was cut by 10 bases and J by 1 base, with 10 bases left in between. CDR3 region: CATTGRTNEKLFF. The CDR3 DNA is TGTGCCACCACAGGCCGAACTAATGAAAAACTGTTTTTT.

The genes are TRBV5-1 and TRBJ2-5; tentatively, D is TRBD2 (5 bases). The CDR3 spans 13 residues. V was cut by 4 bases and J by 5 bases, with 12 bases left in between. Germline values: CDR1 SGHRS, CDR2 YFSETQ. The chain's CDR3 is CASSQGLKETQYF. The CDR3 DNA sequence: TGCGCCAGCAGCCAAGGACTCAAGGAGACCCAGTACTTC.

The V gene is TRBV28, the J gene TRBJ2-6, with 10 bases matching TRBD1. V gave up 5 bases and J gave up 1 base; unmatched junction bases: 5. The CDR3 is 17 residues long. Per germline, CDR1 MDHEN and CDR2 SYDVKM. The CDR3: CASSRGTGVSGANVLTF. In nucleotides, the CDR3 is TGTGCCAGCAGTCGCGGGACAGGGGTTTCTGGGGCCAACGTCCTGACTTTC.

V gene TRBV28 combines with J gene TRBJ1-4; D is uncertain. V was shortened by 2 bases and J by 2 bases, with 15 bases between the two germline ends. This CDR3 has 17 residues. CDR1 and CDR2 from the germline V gene are MDHEN and SYDVKM. As DNA, the CDR3 is TGTGCCAGCAGTTTAAGCTATGAGACAAACACTAATGAAAAACTGTTTTTT. Translated: CASSLSYETNTNEKLFF. Combining the CDR3 with reference TRBV28 and TRBJ1-4 gives the whole variable domain DVKVTQSSRYLVKRTGEKVFLECVQDMDHENMFWYRQDPGLGLRLIYFSYDVKMKEKGDIPEGYSVSREKKERFSLILESASTNQTSMYLCASSLSYETNTNEKLFFGSGTQLSVL.

This sequence joins TRBV7-2 and TRBJ1-5; D possibly corresponds to TRBD1 (6 bases). V lost 3 bases and J 4 bases, leaving 13 bases between the germline ends. CDR3 size: 15 residues. Germline V gene lookup returns CDR1 SGHTA and CDR2 FQGNSA. Written as DNA, the CDR3 is TGTGCCAGCAGCTTTCAACAGGGATTTAATCAGCCCCAGCATTTT. Protein: CASSFQQGFNQPQHF.